This is a list of T cell receptor beta chains from one sample in a study of T-cell memory formation after mild COVID-19. One entry per CDR3 protein results from TCRdb running MiXCR on the 5' RACE reads. The table shows roughly 170,000 distinct CDR3 sequences, with about 22% occurring only once. Sequencing was carried out using PBMCs or a T cell subset sorted from them (not recorded which). These receptors were collected from an adult woman who had mild COVID-19 (a few samples of this study predate the infection). Cell type and time point are not known. CDR3s include the opening cysteine and the closing phenylalanine or tryptophan. The D gene is left open where the match is weak. Size is omitted from some rows. Given values are once, few, many or a class for expanded clones.

>few|TRBV12-3/TRBV12-4|.|TRBJ2-1
CASSLTGARLLNEQFF
TGTGCCAGCAGTTTAACCGGGGCCCGGCTGCTGAATGAGCAGTTCTTC
>few|TRBV6-5|.|TRBJ2-7
CASSGGSPAYEQYF
TGTGCCAGCAGTGGGGGCAGTCCCGCGTACGAGCAGTACTTC
>.|TRBV4-1|TRBD1|TRBJ1-2
CASRGQGNYGYTF
TGCGCCAGCAGGGGACAGGGGAACTATGGCTACACCTTC
>.|TRBV2|.|TRBJ2-2
CASSEAERNTGELFF
TGTGCCAGCAGTGAAGCGGAGCGGAACACCGGGGAGCTGTTTTTT
>.|TRBV7-6|TRBD1|TRBJ2-2
CASSLGTTGKAGELFF
TGTGCCAGCAGCTTAGGGACGACAGGGAAGGCCGGGGAGCTGTTTTTT
>.|TRBV15|TRBD2|TRBJ2-1
CATSAPSGGAYNEQFF
TGTGCCACCAGCGCCCCTAGCGGGGGGGCCTACAATGAGCAGTTCTTC
>.|TRBV10-3|.|TRBJ2-7
CAISESRTSISYEQYF
TGTGCCATCAGTGAGTCGAGGACCAGTATCTCCTACGAGCAGTACTTC
>.|TRBV5-1|.|TRBJ2-2
CASSSGTNTGELFF
TGCGCCAGCAGCTCCGGGACCAACACCGGGGAGCTGTTTTTT
>.|TRBV6-6|TRBD1|TRBJ2-7
CASSLRGQGAYEQYF
TGTGCCAGCAGCCTACGAGGACAGGGGGCATACGAGCAGTACTTC
>.|TRBV4-1|TRBD2|TRBJ2-3
CASSRTAGGDTQYF
TGCGCCAGCAGTCGGACGGCGGGGGGAGATACGCAGTATTTT
>.|TRBV12-3/TRBV12-4|TRBD1|TRBJ2-1
CASRRTGVVVFGDEQFF
TGTGCCAGCAGGAGGACAGGGGTGGTAGTTTTTGGCGATGAGCAGTTCTTC
>many|TRBV6-2/TRBV6-3|TRBD1|TRBJ2-7
CASTTLPGQGYEQYF
TGTGCCAGCACCACCCTCCCGGGACAGGGCTACGAGCAGTACTTC
>few|TRBV12-3/TRBV12-4|TRBD1|TRBJ2-3
CASRGTDRGYIDTQYF
TGTGCCAGCAGGGGGACCGACAGGGGGTACATCGATACGCAGTATTTT
>few|TRBV7-9|.|TRBJ2-2
CASSLRDSPGGELFF
TGTGCCAGCAGCCTCCGGGACTCCCCCGGTGGGGAGCTGTTTTTT
>few|TRBV19|.|TRBJ2-2
CASSLYPGTLTGELFF
TGTGCCAGTAGTCTCTATCCCGGGACTCTCACCGGGGAGCTGTTTTTT
>.|TRBV15|.|TRBJ1-1
CATSRDGVDTEAFF
TGTGCCACCAGCAGAGATGGGGTGGACACTGAAGCTTTCTTT
>.|TRBV20-1|.|TRBJ2-3
CSARGLERGSTDTQYF
TGCAGTGCTAGAGGACTAGAACGGGGGAGCACAGATACGCAGTATTTT
>few|TRBV25-1|.|TRBJ1-5
CASKGGSNQPQHF
TGTGCCAGCAAAGGTGGATCCAATCAGCCCCAGCATTTT